This TCR beta chain was observed in a study of blood T cell repertoires in COVID-19. Germline assignment: CDR1 SGDLS and CDR2 YYNGEE. The CDR3 has 13 amino acids. V lost 0 bases and J lost 6, with 8 bases in between. This clone was observed a single time. Other nucleotide sequences in the sample specify the same CDR3. The assay was immunoSEQ multiplex PCR, and TCRdb's table has in-frame clones only and misses some. The table records around 200,000 clones, 75% to 90% of them present only once. The chain employs TRBV9 and TRBJ2-3; D gene ambiguous. This receptor was identified in a woman aged 40 to 50 with acute COVID-19. The sequenced sample consisted of PBMCs or T cells enriched from blood (not recorded which). DNA of the CDR3: TGTGCCAGCAGCGTAGGTGGCGGTGATACGCAGTATTTT. Its translation: CASSVGGGDTQYF.